Shown below are 15 T cell receptor beta chains from a single sample sequenced in a study of cytomegalovirus exposure and HLA in healthy donors. 60 Vbeta and 13 Jbeta primers were used in PCR. The protocol was immunoSEQ multiplex PCR, while the TCRdb copy is restricted to in-frame clones and leaves out a portion. Here the sample spans about 78,000 clones, approximately 80% being singletons. The sample taken for sequencing was PBMCs. These receptors were obtained from a woman aged 45-59 years in good health and CMV-seropositive.

V gene TRBV9 combines with J gene TRBJ1-1, with 9 bases aligning to TRBD1. V was clipped by 0 bases and J by 12 bases; unmatched bases: 3. The germline V gene encodes CDR1 SGDLS and CDR2 YYNGEE. The CDR3 loop spans 12 amino acids. The CDR3 here is CASSVGQGEPFF. CDR3 in DNA: TGTGCCAGCAGCGTAGGACAGGGGGAACCTTTCTTT.

The chain joins TRBV9 to TRBJ2-3, with no clear D. V was cut by 2 bases and J by 2 bases, with 6 bases left in between. Germline CDR1 SGDLS, CDR2 YYNGEE. The CDR3 sequence is 13 residues long. CDR3 DNA sequence: TGTGCCAGCAGCGTTCGGTTCACAGATACGCAGTATTTT. It is translated as CASSVRFTDTQYF.

V is TRBV7-8 and J is TRBJ1-4; a weak D match, TRBD1 (5 bases). V dropped 5 bases and J dropped 8 bases, with 18 bases sitting between them. The CDR3 runs 15 residues. Germline V gene lookup returns CDR1 SGHVS and CDR2 FQNEAQ. Written as DNA, the CDR3 is TGTGCCAGCAGCCCCCGTCGACAGCCAGAGGAAAAACTGTTTTTT. This encodes CASSPRRQPEEKLFF.

This sequence joins TRBV5-8 and TRBJ2-5; 11 nucleotides match TRBD2. With V trimmed by 0 bases and J by 3 bases, 4 bases remained unmatched. The CDR3 contains 16 residues. Germline lookup yields CDR1 SGHTS and CDR2 YDEGEE. The CDR3 DNA sequence: TGTGCCAGCAGCTTGGGAGGGACTAGCGGAAAAGAGACCCAGTACTTC. Its translation: CASSLGGTSGKETQYF.

The genes are TRBV6-6 and TRBJ1-2; D is unresolved. Trimming cost V 0 bases and J 2 bases, with 7 bases left between them. The germline V gene encodes CDR1 MNHNY and CDR2 SVGAGI (reference sequence). There are 14 residues in the CDR3. Written as DNA, the CDR3 is TGTGCCAGCAGTTACTCGGGAGGGAACTATGGCTACACCTTC. Protein product: CASSYSGGNYGYTF.

The chain couples TRBV19 to TRBJ1-5, with 7 positions matching TRBD1. Germline values: CDR1 LNHDA, CDR2 SQIVND (reference sequence). The CDR3 spans 15 residues. V lost 11 bases, J lost 7 bases, and 17 bases stayed unmatched. The CDR3, as DNA: TGTGCCGTCCGGACAGGACCCGAGAGCGGCCAGCCCCAGCATTTT. This sequence encodes CAVRTGPESGQPQHF.

This clone is a singleton in its sample. V and J are TRBV30 and TRBJ1-1; perhaps TRBD1 as D (5 bases). V was shortened by 2 bases and J by 7 bases, with 8 bases between the two germline ends. CDR3 length: 11 amino acids. Germline-derived CDR1 and CDR2 are GTSNPN and SVGIG (reference sequence). Here the CDR3 reads CAWSLRVEAFF. CDR3 bases: TGTGCCTGGAGTCTCAGGGTTGAAGCTTTCTTT.

This chain joins TRBV7-3 and TRBJ2-1; a possible D gene is TRBD2 (5 bases). This CDR3 is 15 amino acids long. The germline V and J ends were trimmed by 5 bases and 5 bases, with 16 bases remaining between them. Germline V lookup: CDR1 SGHTA, CDR2 FQGTGA. The CDR3 sequence: CASSVEASRNNEQFF. In DNA, the CDR3 is TGTGCCAGCAGCGTCGAAGCTAGCAGAAACAATGAGCAGTTCTTC.

This clone was recorded only once. The V and J genes are TRBV21-1 and TRBJ1-3; the D call of TRBD1 is as the table states it, not checked on the DNA. TRBV21-1 is designated a pseudogene. This CDR3 has 14 amino acids. CDR3 amino acids: CASSKAGGRNTIYF. CDR3 in DNA: TGTGCCAGCAGCAAGGCAGGGGGCAGAAACACCATATATTTT.

The gene calls are TRBV18 and TRBJ2-7, with a tentative D call TRBD1 (5 bases). The length of the CDR3 is 16 residues. Germline CDR1 reads KGHSH; CDR2 reads LQKENI. V lost 2 bases and J 3 bases, leaving 17 bases between the germline ends. The CDR3 loop reads CASSPFDSSVGYEQYF. DNA for the CDR3: TGTGCCAGCTCACCATTCGACAGTTCCGTTGGCTACGAGCAGTACTTC. The variable domain in full, with the rest retrieved from reference TRBV18 and TRBJ2-7, is NAGVMQNPRHLVRRRGQEARLRCSPMKGHSHVYWYRQLPEEGLKFMVYLQKENIIDESGMPKERFSAEFPKEGPSILRIQQVVRGDSAAYFCASSPFDSSVGYEQYFGPGTRLTVT.

The chain couples TRBV7-7 to TRBJ2-1; the D gene is possibly TRBD2 (6 bases). Per the germline V gene, CDR1 is SSHAT and CDR2 is FNYEAQ (reference sequence). CDR3 length: 13 residues. The CDR3 loop reads CAPTSSELNEQFF. The CDR3 DNA reads as TGTGCTCCCACTAGCTCAGAGCTCAATGAGCAGTTCTTC.

This clone was recorded only once. The chain is built from TRBV7-9 and TRBJ2-5; 8 positions match TRBD1. This CDR3 is built from 15 residues. Trimming cost V 6 bases and J 5 bases; bases outside gene matches: 11. The germline CDR1 and CDR2 sequences are SEHNR and FQNEAQ (reference sequence). This chain's CDR3 is CASSDPYRQGETQYF. The CDR3 DNA reads TGTGCCAGCAGTGACCCGTATCGACAGGGGGAGACCCAGTACTTC.

This clone was detected only once. In DNA, the CDR3 is TGCAGCGTTGATTCGGGGGAGCTGTTTTTT. It yields the protein CSVDSGELFF. V and J are TRBV29-1 and TRBJ2-2; unclear D gene. Per the germline V gene, CDR1 is SQVTM and CDR2 is ANQGSEA. CDR3 length: 10 residues. Trimming took off 3 bases at V and 8 bases at J, with 4 bases between the two ends.

CDR3 residues: CASSLRRVAGVTDTQYF. CDR3 sequence (DNA): TGTGCCAGCAGCTTGCGTAGGGTAGCGGGAGTCACAGATACGCAGTATTTT. V gene TRBV11-1 combines with J gene TRBJ2-3; 9 nucleotides line up with TRBD2. With 3 bases clipped from V and 2 bases from J, the junction kept 9 bases outside the gene matches. The CDR3 covers 17 residues. From germline, CDR1 is SGHAT and CDR2 FQDESV (reference sequence).

The chain has TRBV11-3 and TRBJ1-1; D possibly corresponds to TRBD1 (6 bases). CDR3 length: 15 residues. Germline V gene lookup returns CDR1 SGHNT and CDR2 YENEEA. V lost 1 base and J lost 1, with 10 bases in between. CDR3 sequence (DNA): TGTGCCAGCAGCTTAGGACAGGTCGGGAACACTGAAGCTTTCTTT. Translated: CASSLGQVGNTEAFF.